The source of this T cell receptor (beta chain) is a study of identical twins. Study outcomes and limitations: The study found excess low generation probability among twin-shared out-of-frame alpha sequences. In monozygotic twins, models underestimated the sharing of out-of-frame TCR alpha.

TCRdb used MiXCR to reprocess the 5' RACE reads, holding one entry per CDR3 protein. Counted here are 750,000 to 950,000 distinct CDR3 sequences, 9% to 15% occurring once; the ten biggest clones make up around 1.6%. The CDR3 has 15 residues. V lost 1 base and J 7 bases, leaving 13 bases between the germline ends. Germline V lookup: CDR1 MGHRA, CDR2 YSYEKL. Comments on this clonotype: What it recognizes is unknown.

The same sample was also studied in work on yellow fever vaccine responses in identical twins.

The chain recombines TRBV4-1 with TRBJ2-2, with D possibly being TRBD1 (6 bases). This receptor was taken from a young woman in good health. Sequenced material: PBMCs. The CDR3 region is CASSQGWGLIGELFF. The CDR3 DNA sequence: TGCGCCAGCAGCCAAGGTTGGGGGCTAATCGGGGAGCTGTTTTTT.